This T cell receptor (beta chain) was identified during a study of human thymus T cells. Study-level results: Reports from related research described highly overlapping thymic repertoires among unrelated individuals. What appeared biased in thymic and blood repertoires was the usage of V and J genes.

A word on this clone: Its antigen is undetermined.

Corrective heart surgery yielded resections, and these provided the thymus tissue. Healthy Finnish infants undergoing corrective surgery for congenital heart defects provided the donor material. Produced via immunoSEQ multiplex PCR; TCRdb's table is partial and in-frame only. The sample lists roughly 120,000 clones, 90% to 95% occurring once. This CDR3 is built from 15 residues. Germline V CDR1 and CDR2: MNHEY, SVGAGI. Losses at the gene ends were 6 bases for V and 1 base for J; bases not matched to a gene: 6. The sample consisted of thymus tissue. This sequence was found in a boy younger than two with a congenital heart defect but otherwise immunologically healthy. The rearrangement joins TRBV6-5 to TRBJ2-3; 8 positions agree with TRBD2. CDR3 amino acids: CASSPTSGRTDTQYF. CDR3 DNA sequence: TGTGCCAGCAGCCCAACTAGCGGACGCACAGATACGCAGTATTTT.